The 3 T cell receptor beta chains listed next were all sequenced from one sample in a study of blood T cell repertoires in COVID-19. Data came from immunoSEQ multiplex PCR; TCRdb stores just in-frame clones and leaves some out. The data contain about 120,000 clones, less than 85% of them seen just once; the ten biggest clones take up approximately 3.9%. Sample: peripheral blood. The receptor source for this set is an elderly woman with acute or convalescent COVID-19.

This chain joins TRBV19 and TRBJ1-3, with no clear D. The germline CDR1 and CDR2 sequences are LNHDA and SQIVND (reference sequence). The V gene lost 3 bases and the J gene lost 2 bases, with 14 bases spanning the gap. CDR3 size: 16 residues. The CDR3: CASSIYFPFAGNTIYF. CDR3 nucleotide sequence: TGTGCCAGTAGTATTTATTTCCCCTTCGCTGGAAACACCATATATTTT.

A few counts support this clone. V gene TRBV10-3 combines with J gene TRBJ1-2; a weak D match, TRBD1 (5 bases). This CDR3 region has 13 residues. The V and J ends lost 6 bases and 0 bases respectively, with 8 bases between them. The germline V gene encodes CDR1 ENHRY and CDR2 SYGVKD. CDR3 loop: CAIRDIPNYGYTF. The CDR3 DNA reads TGTGCCATCAGGGACATCCCTAACTATGGCTACACCTTC.

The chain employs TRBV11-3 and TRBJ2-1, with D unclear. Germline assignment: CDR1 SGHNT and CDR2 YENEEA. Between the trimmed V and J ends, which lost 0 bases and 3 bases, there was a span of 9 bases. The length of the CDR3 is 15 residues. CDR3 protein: CASSLDGTSYNEQFF. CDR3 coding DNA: TGTGCCAGCAGCTTAGATGGTACGAGCTACAATGAGCAGTTCTTC.